One sample yielded the 17 T cell receptor beta chains listed below, sequenced in a study of cytomegalovirus exposure and HLA in healthy donors. PCR amplification relied on 60 Vbeta primers (plus 13 Jbeta primers). Libraries were prepared by immunoSEQ multiplex PCR; TCRdb keeps only in-frame clonotypes and omits some of them. The sample includes hundreds of thousands of clones, approximately 81% of them seen just once. Source material: PBMCs. The receptors derive from a girl aged 2 to 10 in good health and CMV-seronegative.

The J gene is TRBJ1-3, the V gene TRBV6-5; no clear D. V lost 5 bases and J 0 bases, leaving 11 bases between the germline ends. The CDR3 extends over 15 amino acids. Germline CDR1 is MNHEY and CDR2 is SVGAGI. The CDR3 sequence: CASSRSGHSGNTIYF. The CDR3 DNA reads as TGTGCCAGCAGTCGGTCGGGTCACTCTGGAAACACCATATATTTT.

This clone was detected a few times. The genes are TRBV27 and TRBJ1-2; possibly TRBD1 for D (5 bases). Between the trimmed V and J ends, which lost 3 bases and 6 bases, there was a span of 11 bases. This CDR3 region has 13 residues. Germline V gives CDR1 MNHEY, CDR2 SMNVEV (reference sequence). CDR3 loop: CASSFSDIDGYTF. CDR3 DNA sequence: TGTGCCAGCAGTTTCTCGGACATCGATGGCTACACCTTC.

CDR3 in DNA: TGTGCCATCAGTGAACAGGGGTCCCCAAACTATGGCTACACCTTC. It is translated as CAISEQGSPNYGYTF. The chain employs TRBV10-3 and TRBJ1-2; the match to TRBD1 covers 7 bases. V lost 3 bases, J lost 2 bases, and 6 bases stayed unmatched. Germline V gene sequence: CDR1 ENHRY, CDR2 SYGVKD. This CDR3 is built from 15 residues.

This clone was picked up a small number of times. The rearrangement joins TRBV21-1 to TRBJ2-7; the DNA was not compared with TRBD1, the D call given in the table. TRBV21-1 constitutes a pseudogene. The CDR3 contains 15 residues. As DNA, the CDR3 is TGTGCCAGCAGCAAAGCAATGACAGGGGCGAAGGAGCAGTACTTC. Translation gives CASSKAMTGAKEQYF.

The chain employs TRBV5-1 and TRBJ1-2; TRBD1 matches at 10 bases. V gave up 2 bases and J gave up 2 bases; unmatched junction bases: 6. CDR1 and CDR2 (germline): SGHRS, YFSETQ. CDR3 length: 16 amino acids. CDR3 sequence (DNA): TGCGCCAGCAGCTTTCGGAGACAGGGGGCGAACTATGGCTACACCTTC. Translation: CASSFRRQGANYGYTF.

The chain employs TRBV5-4 and TRBJ1-1, with 9 bases fitting TRBD1. The germline gives CDR1 SGHNT, CDR2 YYREEE (reference sequence). Germline trimming cut 1 base from V and 1 base from J; bases unmatched to any gene: 5. The CDR3 extends over 16 amino acids. CDR3: CASSLPGTGKNTEAFF. CDR3 in DNA: TGTGCCAGCAGCTTGCCTGGGACAGGGAAGAACACTGAAGCTTTCTTT.

V usage is TRBV7-3 and J usage is TRBJ2-1, with 8 nucleotides matching TRBD2. CDR3 length: 14 residues. J was trimmed by 3 bases and V by 5 bases; bases with no gene match: 3. Germline V gene data show CDR1 as SGHTA and CDR2 as FQGTGA. DNA for the CDR3: TGTGCCAGCAGCCAGCGGGGGAGCTACAATGAGCAGTTCTTC. Its protein product is CASSQRGSYNEQFF.

The genes are TRBV2 and TRBJ2-7, with 9 positions matching TRBD2. V gave up 3 bases and J gave up 6 bases; unmatched junction bases: 9. The CDR3 is 15 amino acids. Germline V lookup: CDR1 SNHLY, CDR2 FYNNEI. DNA of the CDR3: TGTGCCAGCAGTGAGAGTCTAGCGGGAATTAGCGAGCAGTACTTC. Its protein product is CASSESLAGISEQYF.

This clone has more than one count but fewer than ten. The chain combines TRBV4-1 with TRBJ2-3, with 8 bases that match TRBD1. This CDR3 region has 16 residues. V shed 1 base, J shed 6 bases, and the junction held 9 bases outside the gene matches. Germline V lookup: CDR1 MGHRA, CDR2 YSYEKL. CDR3 amino acids: CASSQVGINRGDTQYF. Here the CDR3 DNA reads TGCGCCAGCAGCCAAGTGGGAATTAACAGGGGGGATACGCAGTATTTT.

The chain links TRBV10-2 to TRBJ1-3; D possibly corresponds to TRBD1 (6 bases). The CDR3 is 15 amino acids. The V end was cut by 2 bases, the J end by 4 bases, with 12 bases between. Germline values: CDR1 WSHSY, CDR2 SAAADI. CDR3: CASSEGGGAGNTIYF. CDR3 coding DNA: TGCGCCAGCAGTGAGGGCGGGGGCGCCGGAAACACCATATATTTT.

This clone was seen a handful of times. The V call is TRBV6-5, the J call TRBJ1-1; D not certain. Germline V gene lookup returns CDR1 MNHEY and CDR2 SVGAGI. V lost 4 bases, J lost 2 bases, and 8 bases lay in between. This CDR3 spans 13 amino acids. The CDR3 nucleotides read TGTGCCAGCAGTTCCCGGAGAAACACTGAAGCTTTCTTT. As protein: CASSSRRNTEAFF.

This chain joins TRBV19 and TRBJ2-2, with D perhaps TRBD2 (5 bases). The CDR3 extends over 16 amino acids. From germline, CDR1 is LNHDA and CDR2 SQIVND (reference sequence). V shed 3 bases and J shed 4 bases, with 15 bases lying between them. The CDR3 nucleotides are TGTGCCAGTAGTATTCTGGGGAGACGGAGCACCGGGGAGCTGTTTTTT. This translates into CASSILGRRSTGELFF.

The genes are TRBV7-9 and TRBJ2-5, with 8 bases matching TRBD2. Germline loops: CDR1 SEHNR, CDR2 FQNEAQ (reference sequence). This CDR3 has 15 amino acids. J gave up 3 bases and V 1 base, and 4 bases lay outside the gene matches. The CDR3 sequence: CASSLGRGAEETQYF. The CDR3 coding sequence is TGTGCCAGCAGCTTAGGGCGGGGGGCCGAAGAGACCCAGTACTTC.

V usage is TRBV18 and J usage is TRBJ1-6; 10 positions agree with TRBD1. Germline trimming cut 4 bases from V and 5 bases from J; bases unmatched to any gene: 11. CDR3 length equals 18 residues. Per the germline V gene, CDR1 is KGHSH and CDR2 is LQKENI. For the CDR3, the DNA is TGTGCCAGCTCACGACAGGGGGCTGTTCGAGGAAATAATTCACCCCTCCACTTT. Its protein is CASSRQGAVRGNNSPLHF.

Notes on this clone: In this CDR3 the conserved last residue, phenylalanine or tryptophan, is missing, so a read error is likely. The chain carries TRBV19 and TRBJ1-5; tentatively, D is TRBD1 (6 bases). The CDR3 consists of 19 residues. Germline CDR1 is LNHDA and CDR2 is SQIVND (reference sequence). The V gene lost 2 bases and the J gene lost 0 bases, with 20 bases spanning the gap. The CDR3 region is CASSIWGTRASHSNQPQHS. In DNA form, the CDR3 reads TGTGCCAGTAGTATATGGGGGACAAGGGCATCTCATAGCAATCAGCCCCAGCATTCT.

This clone was seen only once. This sequence joins TRBV28 and TRBJ2-3; 8 positions match TRBD2. The CDR3 consists of 17 residues. CDR1 MDHEN and CDR2 SYDVKM come from the germline V gene. V was clipped by 11 bases and J by 1 base; unmatched bases: 17. CDR3 in DNA: TGTGCCGGGGAGTCCGGGACCCAGCGGGGGCGCACAGATACGCAGTATTTT. This encodes CAGESGTQRGRTDTQYF.

The genes are TRBV6-1 and TRBJ2-5, with D possibly being TRBD1 (6 bases). Germline-derived CDR1 and CDR2 are MNHNS and SASEGT. Trimming shortened V by 2 bases and J by 1 base, and 11 bases separated the two germline ends. The CDR3 is 15 residues long. CDR3: CASSERGGPQETQYF. CDR3 coding DNA: TGTGCCAGCAGTGAACGAGGGGGACCCCAAGAGACCCAGTACTTC.